The rows below give T cell receptor beta chains drawn from one sample of a study of T cell repertoires in ileal Crohn's disease. Method: immunoSEQ multiplex PCR; TCRdb's copy keeps in-frame clones and lacks some. The sample includes some 5,100 clones, around 85% seen only once; the top ten take 9% to 10%. The sample was ileal tissue. Receptor source: an adult with Crohn's disease. The CDR3 runs from the conserved cysteine through the conserved F or W. The D gene is left open where the match is weak. The size entry is marked missing in some rows and otherwise reads once, few, many or a size class.

V: TRBV7-6
D: TRBD1
J: TRBJ2-1
size: NA
CDR3: CASSLGQGDYNEQFF
DNA: TGTGCCAGCAGCCTCGGACAGGGGGACTACAATGAGCAGTTCTTC

V: TRBV7-9
D: TRBD1
J: TRBJ2-7
size: NA
CDR3: CASSQGQGFYF
DNA: TGTGCCAGCAGCCAAGGACAGGGTTTTTACTTC

V: TRBV5-5
D: TRBD2
J: TRBJ2-1
size: NA
CDR3: CASSLELAGGPHEQFF
DNA: TGTGCCAGCAGCTTGGAACTAGCGGGGGGGCCGCATGAGCAGTTCTTC

V: TRBV19
D: TRBD1
J: TRBJ1-5
size: NA
CDR3: CASRQGARNQPQHF
DNA: TGTGCCAGTAGACAGGGGGCGCGTAATCAGCCCCAGCATTTT

V: TRBV7-9
D: TRBD1
J: TRBJ2-3
size: NA
CDR3: CASSIGQDSTDTQYF
DNA: TGTGCCAGCAGCATCGGACAGGACAGCACAGATACGCAGTATTTT

V: TRBV25-1
D: TRBD1
J: TRBJ2-1
size: few
CDR3: CASSGTGLNEQFF
DNA: TGTGCCAGCTCTGGGACAGGACTCAATGAGCAGTTCTTC

V: TRBV5-6
D: TRBD1
J: TRBJ1-6
size: NA
CDR3: CASSILDRGDSPLHF
DNA: TGTGCCAGCAGCATTCTCGACAGGGGCGATTCACCCCTCCACTTT

V: TRBV7-9
D: TRBD1
J: TRBJ1-5
size: NA
CDR3: CASSLAGQGGQPQHF
DNA: TGTGCCAGCAGCTTAGCGGGACAGGGTGGTCAGCCCCAGCATTTT

V: TRBV4-3
D: TRBD1
J: TRBJ2-7
size: NA
CDR3: CASSQDHTGGREQYF
DNA: TGCGCCAGCAGCCAAGATCACACAGGGGGCAGGGAGCAGTACTTC

V: TRBV29-1
D: NA
J: TRBJ1-1
size: once
CDR3: CSVSRGNTEAFF
DNA: TGCAGCGTTTCCAGGGGAAACACTGAAGCTTTCTTT

V: TRBV9
D: TRBD1
J: TRBJ1-2
size: NA
CDR3: CASSAGQGNYGYTF
DNA: TGTGCCAGCAGCGCCGGACAGGGCAACTATGGCTACACCTTC

V: TRBV2
D: NA
J: TRBJ1-1
size: NA
CDR3: CASSEGQFF
DNA: TGTGCCAGCAGTGAGGGCCAGTTCTTT

V: TRBV28
D: TRBD1
J: TRBJ1-2
size: NA
CDR3: CASRRQGYGYTF
DNA: TGTGCCAGCAGACGACAGGGCTATGGCTACACCTTC

V: TRBV7-2
D: NA
J: TRBJ2-3
size: few
CDR3: CASRRLTNTDTQYF
DNA: TGTGCCAGCAGGAGATTGACTAACACAGATACGCAGTATTTT

V: TRBV25-1
D: TRBD1
J: TRBJ1-4
size: NA
CDR3: CASSDRQGPNEKLFF
DNA: TGTGCCAGCAGTGACCGACAGGGTCCGAATGAAAAACTGTTTTTT

V: TRBV27
D: TRBD2
J: TRBJ2-4
size: NA
CDR3: CASSLQRGGGNIQYF
DNA: TGTGCCAGCAGTCTTCAGCGGGGGGGAGGAAACATTCAGTACTTC

V: TRBV6-5
D: NA
J: TRBJ1-1
size: NA
CDR3: CASSSLVAGMNTEAFF
DNA: TGTGCCAGCAGTTCTTTGGTCGCAGGGATGAACACTGAAGCTTTCTTT

V: TRBV30
D: TRBD1
J: TRBJ2-7
size: NA
CDR3: CAWTGTGKYEQYF
DNA: TGTGCCTGGACCGGGACAGGGAAATACGAGCAGTACTTC

V: TRBV4-1
D: NA
J: TRBJ1-1
size: NA
CDR3: CASSHDSLNTEAFF
DNA: TGCGCCAGCAGCCACGACTCCTTAAACACTGAAGCTTTCTTT

V: TRBV5-8
D: NA
J: TRBJ1-5
size: NA
CDR3: CASRHGGTDQPQHF
DNA: TGTGCCAGCAGGCATGGGGGGACCGATCAGCCCCAGCATTTT

V: TRBV28
D: TRBD1
J: TRBJ2-7
size: NA
CDR3: CASSRTGTTYEQYF
DNA: TGTGCCAGCAGTAGGACAGGAACAACCTACGAGCAGTACTTC

V: TRBV10-1
D: TRBD2
J: TRBJ2-3
size: NA
CDR3: CASSDQRGGTDTQYF
DNA: TGCGCCAGCAGTGACCAGCGGGGGGGAACAGATACGCAGTATTTT

V: TRBV18
D: NA
J: TRBJ2-5
size: NA
CDR3: CASSPGLEETQYF
DNA: TGTGCCAGCTCACCAGGGCTGGAAGAGACCCAGTACTTC

V: TRBV5-1
D: NA
J: TRBJ1-1
size: once
CDR3: CASSPLSVTEAFF
DNA: TGCGCCAGCAGCCCCCTCTCGGTGACTGAAGCTTTCTTT

V: TRBV7-8
D: NA
J: TRBJ2-5
size: once
CDR3: CASSYLNGVETQYF
DNA: TGTGCCAGCAGCTATTTGAACGGGGTGGAGACCCAGTACTTC

V: TRBV30
D: NA
J: TRBJ2-3
size: NA
CDR3: CAWRSGGPNTQYF
DNA: TGTGCCTGGAGATCGGGGGGCCCGAATACGCAGTATTTT

V: TRBV6-6
D: NA
J: TRBJ2-7
size: NA
CDR3: CASSSPARGGAYEQYF
DNA: TGTGCCAGCAGTTCCCCTGCGCGCGGTGGGGCTTACGAGCAGTACTTC

V: TRBV6-1
D: NA
J: TRBJ1-6
size: NA
CDR3: CASSPQGHSPLHF
DNA: TGTGCCAGCAGCCCCCAGGGGCATTCACCCCTCCACTTT

V: TRBV21-1
D: NA
J: TRBJ2-3
size: NA
CDR3: CASSKVGKEQGKSDTQYF
DNA: TGTGCCAGCAGCAAAGTGGGAAAGGAACAGGGGAAATCAGATACGCAGTATTTT

V: TRBV10-3
D: TRBD1
J: TRBJ1-2
size: NA
CDR3: CAISPGQGPNYGYTF
DNA: TGTGCCATCAGTCCGGGACAGGGGCCTAACTATGGCTACACCTTC

V: TRBV7-2
D: NA
J: TRBJ2-2
size: NA
CDR3: CASSPDYGELFF
DNA: TGTGCCAGCAGCCCAGACTACGGGGAGCTGTTTTTT

V: TRBV5-4
D: TRBD1
J: TRBJ2-7
size: NA
CDR3: CASSFQDRGRNEQYF
DNA: TGTGCCAGCAGCTTCCAGGACAGGGGGCGAAACGAGCAGTACTTC

V: TRBV6-1
D: TRBD2
J: TRBJ2-3
size: NA
CDR3: CASSAPLAGGPTDTQYF
DNA: TGTGCCAGCAGTGCCCCACTAGCGGGGGGTCCCACAGATACGCAGTATTTT

V: TRBV7-9
D: TRBD2
J: TRBJ2-3
size: NA
CDR3: CASSIPSGGSTDTQYF
DNA: TGTGCCAGCAGCATCCCTAGCGGGGGGAGCACAGATACGCAGTATTTT

V: TRBV10-1
D: TRBD2
J: TRBJ2-7
size: NA
CDR3: CASSETKRGGSHEQYF
DNA: TGCGCCAGCAGTGAGACAAAGCGGGGGGGCAGCCACGAGCAGTACTTC

V: TRBV25-1
D: TRBD2
J: TRBJ2-2
size: NA
CDR3: CASIGLAGGKNTGELFF
DNA: TGTGCCAGCATTGGGCTAGCGGGGGGGAAGAACACCGGGGAGCTGTTTTTT

V: TRBV10-3
D: TRBD1
J: TRBJ2-7
size: NA
CDR3: CAISVDRGSYEQYF
DNA: TGTGCCATCAGTGTTGACAGGGGCTCCTACGAGCAGTACTTC

V: TRBV6-5
D: TRBD1
J: TRBJ2-2
size: NA
CDR3: CASSYRQGAAGELFF
DNA: TGTGCCAGCAGTTACAGACAGGGGGCGGCCGGGGAGCTGTTTTTT

V: TRBV30
D: NA
J: TRBJ1-5
size: NA
CDR3: CAWSEGTPNQPQHF
DNA: TGTGCCTGGAGTGAGGGGACTCCCAATCAGCCCCAGCATTTT

V: TRBV7-2
D: NA
J: TRBJ1-6
size: NA
CDR3: CASSFGSMNSPLHF
DNA: TGTGCCAGCAGCTTTGGGAGCATGAATTCACCCCTCCACTTT

V: TRBV6-5
D: NA
J: TRBJ1-2
size: NA
CDR3: CASRSRGRGYGYTF
DNA: TGTGCCAGCAGATCCCGAGGTAGGGGATATGGCTACACCTTC

V: TRBV27
D: NA
J: TRBJ1-3
size: NA
CDR3: CASSFGGSGNTIYF
DNA: TGTGCCAGCAGTTTCGGGGGAAGTGGAAACACCATATATTTT

V: TRBV15
D: TRBD2
J: TRBJ2-5
size: NA
CDR3: CATSRGLAGGKETQYF
DNA: TGTGCCACCAGCAGAGGTCTAGCGGGGGGTAAAGAGACCCAGTACTTC

V: TRBV28
D: NA
J: TRBJ1-5
size: NA
CDR3: CASRNLMNSNQPQHF
DNA: TGTGCCAGCCGAAACCTAATGAATAGCAATCAGCCCCAGCATTTT

V: TRBV2
D: TRBD2
J: TRBJ2-1
size: few
CDR3: CASSLLGLAGGNEQFF
DNA: TGTGCCAGCAGCCTCCTAGGACTAGCGGGGGGCAATGAGCAGTTCTTC

V: TRBV5-4
D: NA
J: TRBJ2-5
size: once
CDR3: CASSLVGTQETQYF
DNA: TGTGCCAGCAGCTTGGTCGGGACACAAGAGACCCAGTACTTC

V: TRBV2
D: NA
J: TRBJ1-3
size: NA
CDR3: CASSAGQANSGNTIYF
DNA: TGTGCCAGCTCCGCGGGGCAGGCAAACTCTGGAAACACCATATATTTT

V: TRBV7-2
D: NA
J: TRBJ2-7
size: NA
CDR3: CASSLFSGNEQYF
DNA: TGTGCCAGCAGCTTATTTTCGGGGAACGAGCAGTACTTC

V: TRBV7-2
D: TRBD1
J: TRBJ1-6
size: NA
CDR3: CASSFGQGGNSPLHF
DNA: TGTGCCAGCAGCTTCGGACAGGGCGGGAATTCACCCCTCCACTTT

V: TRBV10-2
D: TRBD1
J: TRBJ1-3
size: NA
CDR3: CASNPDRDSGNTIYF
DNA: TGCGCCAGCAACCCGGACAGGGACTCTGGAAACACCATATATTTT

V: TRBV21-1
D: NA
J: TRBJ1-5
size: NA
CDR3: CASSKVGGNMGPRNQPQHF
DNA: TGTGCCAGCAGCAAAGTTGGCGGGAATATGGGGCCCCGCAATCAGCCCCAGCATTTT

V: TRBV7-7
D: TRBD1
J: TRBJ2-5
size: NA
CDR3: CASSFGTGPETQYF
DNA: TGTGCCAGCAGCTTCGGGACAGGGCCAGAGACCCAGTACTTC